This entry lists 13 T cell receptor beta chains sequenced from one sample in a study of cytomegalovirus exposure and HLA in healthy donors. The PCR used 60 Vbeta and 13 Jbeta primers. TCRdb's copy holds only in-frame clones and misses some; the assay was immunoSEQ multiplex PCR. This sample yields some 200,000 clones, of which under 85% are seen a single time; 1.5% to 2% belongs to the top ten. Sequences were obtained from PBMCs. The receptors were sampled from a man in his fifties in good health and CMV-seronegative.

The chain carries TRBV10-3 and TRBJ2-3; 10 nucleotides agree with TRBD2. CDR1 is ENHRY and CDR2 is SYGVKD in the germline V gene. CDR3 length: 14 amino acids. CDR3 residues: CACGKAGGPDTQYF. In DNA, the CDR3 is TGTGCTTGCGGGAAAGCGGGAGGGCCAGATACGCAGTATTTT.

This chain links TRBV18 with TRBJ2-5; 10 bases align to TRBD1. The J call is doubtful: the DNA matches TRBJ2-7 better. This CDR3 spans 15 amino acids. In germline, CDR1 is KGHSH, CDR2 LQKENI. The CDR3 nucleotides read TGTGCCAGCTCACCCCCGGGACAGGGGCTTTTCGAGCAGTACTTC. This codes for CASSPPGQGLFEQYF.

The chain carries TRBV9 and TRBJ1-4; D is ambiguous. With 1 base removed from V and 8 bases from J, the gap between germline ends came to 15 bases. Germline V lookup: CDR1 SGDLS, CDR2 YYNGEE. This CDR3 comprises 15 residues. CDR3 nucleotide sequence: TGTGCCAGCAGCGTATGGGGTCAGGAGGGAGAAAAACTGTTTTTT. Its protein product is CASSVWGQEGEKLFF.

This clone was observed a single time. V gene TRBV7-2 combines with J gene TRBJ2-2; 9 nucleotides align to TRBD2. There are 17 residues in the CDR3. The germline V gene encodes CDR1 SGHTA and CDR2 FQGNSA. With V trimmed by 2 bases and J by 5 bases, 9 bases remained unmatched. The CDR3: CASSLNGGGASTGELFF. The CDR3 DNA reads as TGTGCCAGCAGCTTAAATGGCGGGGGGGCGAGTACCGGGGAGCTGTTTTTT. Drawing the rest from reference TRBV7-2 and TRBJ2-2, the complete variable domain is GAGVSQSPSNKVTEKGKDVELRCDPISGHTALYWYRQSLGQGLEFLIYFQGNSAPDKSGLPSDRFSAERTGGSVSTLTIQRTQQEDSAVYLCASSLNGGGASTGELFFGEGSRLTVL.

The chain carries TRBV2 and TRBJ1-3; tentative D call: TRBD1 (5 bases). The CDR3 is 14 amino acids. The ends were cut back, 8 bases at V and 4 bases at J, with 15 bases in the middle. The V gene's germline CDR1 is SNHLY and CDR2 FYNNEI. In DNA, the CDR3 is TGTGCCAGCTTAGGGGAGGCGAAAGGAAACACCATATATTTT. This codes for CASLGEAKGNTIYF.

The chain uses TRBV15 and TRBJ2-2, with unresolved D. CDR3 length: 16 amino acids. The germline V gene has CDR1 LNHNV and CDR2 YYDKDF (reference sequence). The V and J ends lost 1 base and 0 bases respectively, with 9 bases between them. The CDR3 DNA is TGTGCCACCAGCAGAGCGCCCGGGTCGAACACCGGGGAGCTGTTTTTT. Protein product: CATSRAPGSNTGELFF.

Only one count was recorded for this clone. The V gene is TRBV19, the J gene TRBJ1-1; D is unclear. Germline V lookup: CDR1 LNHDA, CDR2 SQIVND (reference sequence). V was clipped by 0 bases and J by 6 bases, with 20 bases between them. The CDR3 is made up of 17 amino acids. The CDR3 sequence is CASSIDVNRVRISEAFF. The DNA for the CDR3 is TGTGCCAGTAGTATAGATGTAAACCGGGTTCGGATATCTGAAGCTTTCTTT.

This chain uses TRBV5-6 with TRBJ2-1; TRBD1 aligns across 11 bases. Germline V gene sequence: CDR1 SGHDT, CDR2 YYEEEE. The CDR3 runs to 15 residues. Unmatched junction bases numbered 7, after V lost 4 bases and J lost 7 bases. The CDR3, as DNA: TGTGCCAGCAGCCCATCGGACAGGGGGCTAAATGAGCAGTTCTTC. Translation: CASSPSDRGLNEQFF.

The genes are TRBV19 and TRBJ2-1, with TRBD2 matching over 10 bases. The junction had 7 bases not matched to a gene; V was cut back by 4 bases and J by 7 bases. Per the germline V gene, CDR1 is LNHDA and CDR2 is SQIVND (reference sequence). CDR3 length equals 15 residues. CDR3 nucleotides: TGTGCCAGTAGTACTAGGACTAGCGGTCTAAATGAGCAGTTCTTC. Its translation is CASSTRTSGLNEQFF.

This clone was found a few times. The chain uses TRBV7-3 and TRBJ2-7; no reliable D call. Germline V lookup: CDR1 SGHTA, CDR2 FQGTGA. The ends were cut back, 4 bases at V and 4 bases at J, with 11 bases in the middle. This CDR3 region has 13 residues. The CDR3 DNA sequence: TGTGCCAGCAGCTACGGTACTGATTACGAGCAGTACTTC. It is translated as CASSYGTDYEQYF.

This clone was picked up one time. CDR3 residues: CASSSSPGTSGSLEFF. The DNA for the CDR3 is TGTGCCAGCAGTTCCTCCCCCGGGACTAGCGGGAGTCTTGAGTTCTTC. The chain employs TRBV27 and TRBJ2-1; TRBD2 agrees at 14 bases. CDR1 is MNHEY and CDR2 is SMNVEV in the germline V gene (reference sequence). This CDR3 is built from 16 residues. Trimming at V came to 4 bases and at J to 14 bases, leaving 13 bases not matched to a gene.

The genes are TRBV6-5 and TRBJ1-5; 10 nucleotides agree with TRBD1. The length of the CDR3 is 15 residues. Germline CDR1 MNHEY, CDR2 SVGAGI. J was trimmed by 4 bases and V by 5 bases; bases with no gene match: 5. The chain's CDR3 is CASSPDRGANQPQHF. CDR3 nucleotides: TGTGCCAGCAGTCCGGACAGGGGGGCGAATCAGCCCCAGCATTTT.

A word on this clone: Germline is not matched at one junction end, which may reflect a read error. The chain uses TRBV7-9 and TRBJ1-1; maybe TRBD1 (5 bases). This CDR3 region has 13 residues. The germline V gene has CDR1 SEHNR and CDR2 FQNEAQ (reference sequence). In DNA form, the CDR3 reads TGTTCCAGCAGTCTGGACACGCTTTCTGAAGCTTTCTTT. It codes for CSSSLDTLSEAFF.